One sample yielded the 3 T cell receptor beta chains listed below, sequenced in a study of blood T cell repertoires in COVID-19. Data came from immunoSEQ multiplex PCR; TCRdb stores just in-frame clones and leaves some out. In the table there are around 110,000 clones, 75% to 95% of which are singletons. Sequencing was carried out using peripheral blood. The source of these receptors is a woman in her twenties or thirties with acute or convalescent COVID-19.

CDR3 residues: CAISEGQANEKLFF. Here the CDR3 DNA reads TGTGCCATCAGTGAGGGACAGGCTAATGAAAAACTGTTTTTT. The chain carries TRBV10-3 and TRBJ1-4; TRBD1 aligns across 7 bases. Trimming at V came to 2 bases and at J to 3 bases, leaving 0 bases not matched to a gene. CDR1 and CDR2 (germline): ENHRY, SYGVKD. The CDR3 is made up of 14 amino acids.

A single count supports this clone. The rearrangement links TRBV30 to TRBJ1-1; 8 nucleotides agree with TRBD1. The length of the CDR3 is 16 residues. J lost 5 bases, V lost 0 bases, and 11 bases had no gene match. Germline CDR1 reads GTSNPN; CDR2 reads SVGIG (reference sequence). This CDR3 reads CAWSVNYRTGRTEAFF. The CDR3 DNA sequence: TGTGCCTGGAGTGTAAACTACAGGACAGGGAGAACTGAAGCTTTCTTT.

The chain employs TRBV7-2 and TRBJ1-1, with a possible D match to TRBD1 (6 bases). This CDR3 comprises 13 residues. CDR1 and CDR2 from the germline V gene are SGHTA and FQGNSA. Deletions cut 3 bases from V and 6 bases from J, with 11 bases between. The DNA for the CDR3 is TGTGCCAGCAGCTTTCCCGGGACACCTGAAGCTTTCTTT. Amino acid sequence: CASSFPGTPEAFF.